These T cell receptor beta chains were read from a single sample in a study of T cell responses to AZD1222 COVID-19 vaccine. Sequenced by immunoSEQ multiplex PCR; TCRdb stores in-frame clones only, minus some. The sample records about 120,000 clones, roughly 92% being singletons. Here the sequenced sample was peripheral blood, taken 28 days after the second AZD1222 dose. Source of these receptors: an adult who received the AZD1222 COVID-19 vaccine. The CDR3 runs from the conserved cysteine through the conserved F or W. Fields, in order: clone size, V gene, J gene, D gene, CDR3 protein, CDR3 DNA. The D gene is left open where the match is weak. Only some rows state a clone size, as once, few, many or a class for expanded clones.

clone size: -; V gene: TRBV6-4; J gene: TRBJ1-6; D gene: -; CDR3 protein: CASSQGSLNSPLHF; CDR3 DNA: TGTGCCAGCAGTCAGGGTTCGCTTAATTCACCCCTCCACTTT
clone size: -; V gene: TRBV30; J gene: TRBJ2-1; D gene: -; CDR3 protein: CAWTPDSSDNEQFF; CDR3 DNA: TGTGCCTGGACCCCGGACAGCAGTGACAATGAGCAGTTCTTC
clone size: -; V gene: TRBV27; J gene: TRBJ2-2; D gene: TRBD2; CDR3 protein: CASSSSRGGGSYTGELFF; CDR3 DNA: TGTGCCAGCAGCTCAAGTCGGGGGGGCGGAAGCTACACCGGGGAGCTGTTTTTT
clone size: -; V gene: TRBV28; J gene: TRBJ1-3; D gene: TRBD1; CDR3 protein: CASSPSPGTGVGNTIYF; CDR3 DNA: TGTGCCAGCAGTCCTAGTCCCGGGACAGGGGTCGGAAACACCATATATTTT
clone size: -; V gene: TRBV24-1; J gene: TRBJ1-5; D gene: -; CDR3 protein: CATSDFRDLGNQPQHF; CDR3 DNA: TGTGCCACCAGTGATTTCAGGGACCTCGGCAATCAGCCCCAGCATTTT
clone size: -; V gene: TRBV5-4; J gene: TRBJ1-6; D gene: -; CDR3 protein: CASSQKALQGYNSPLHF; CDR3 DNA: TGTGCCAGCAGCCAAAAGGCTTTACAGGGTTATAATTCACCCCTCCACTTT
clone size: -; V gene: TRBV28; J gene: TRBJ1-2; D gene: -; CDR3 protein: CASRVFTGTSYGYTF; CDR3 DNA: TGTGCCAGCAGGGTCTTCACAGGGACTTCCTATGGCTACACCTTC
clone size: once; V gene: TRBV6-5; J gene: TRBJ1-5; D gene: TRBD1; CDR3 protein: CASSRTAGGHQPQHF; CDR3 DNA: TGTGCCAGCAGTCGGACGGCAGGGGGCCATCAGCCCCAGCATTTT
clone size: -; V gene: TRBV5-8; J gene: TRBJ1-5; D gene: -; CDR3 protein: CASSYGTGENQPQHF; CDR3 DNA: TGTGCCAGCAGCTACGGGACGGGGGAAAATCAGCCCCAGCATTTT
clone size: -; V gene: TRBV9; J gene: TRBJ2-1; D gene: TRBD2; CDR3 protein: CASSAHSGNAGEQFF; CDR3 DNA: TGTGCCAGCAGCGCCCATAGCGGGAACGCGGGTGAGCAGTTCTTC
clone size: -; V gene: TRBV7-9; J gene: TRBJ1-2; D gene: -; CDR3 protein: CASSPGGANYGYTF; CDR3 DNA: TGTGCCAGCAGCCCGGGGGGCGCAAACTATGGCTACACCTTC
clone size: -; V gene: TRBV30; J gene: TRBJ1-1; D gene: -; CDR3 protein: CAWSQGVNTEAFF; CDR3 DNA: TGTGCCTGGAGTCAGGGAGTGAACACTGAAGCTTTCTTT
clone size: -; V gene: TRBV5-6; J gene: TRBJ2-7; D gene: TRBD2; CDR3 protein: CASSFQGPRTSGGVYEQYF; CDR3 DNA: TGTGCCAGCAGCTTTCAGGGGCCGCGGACTAGCGGAGGGGTCTACGAGCAGTACTTC
clone size: -; V gene: TRBV27; J gene: TRBJ2-5; D gene: -; CDR3 protein: CASSHLRETQYF; CDR3 DNA: TGTGCCAGCAGTCACCTTCGGGAGACCCAGTACTTC
clone size: -; V gene: TRBV7-9; J gene: TRBJ2-1; D gene: TRBD2; CDR3 protein: CASSRLAGGGNEQFF; CDR3 DNA: TGTGCCAGCAGCCGTTTAGCGGGAGGGGGCAATGAGCAGTTCTTC
clone size: -; V gene: TRBV6-1; J gene: TRBJ2-3; D gene: TRBD2; CDR3 protein: CASSEGLAGPLDTQYF; CDR3 DNA: TGTGCCAGCAGTGAAGGACTAGCGGGACCTTTAGATACGCAGTATTTT
clone size: -; V gene: TRBV5-1; J gene: TRBJ1-1; D gene: TRBD1; CDR3 protein: CASSLRQGNTEAFF; CDR3 DNA: TGCGCCAGCAGCTTGAGACAGGGGAACACTGAAGCTTTCTTT
clone size: -; V gene: TRBV28; J gene: TRBJ1-5; D gene: -; CDR3 protein: CASSSGGNSNQPQHF; CDR3 DNA: TGTGCCAGCAGTTCCGGGGGGAATAGCAATCAGCCCCAGCATTTT
clone size: -; V gene: TRBV5-6; J gene: TRBJ1-1; D gene: -; CDR3 protein: CASSLGRNTEAFF; CDR3 DNA: TGTGCCAGCAGCTTGGGGCGGAACACTGAAGCTTTCTTT
clone size: -; V gene: TRBV18; J gene: TRBJ2-3; D gene: TRBD1; CDR3 protein: CASSPPGQLTDTQYF; CDR3 DNA: TGTGCCAGCTCACCACCGGGACAGCTCACAGATACGCAGTATTTT
clone size: -; V gene: TRBV3-1/TRBV3-2; J gene: TRBJ1-5; D gene: -; CDR3 protein: CASSQGSYSNQPQHF; CDR3 DNA: TGTGCCAGCAGCCAAGGGAGTTATAGCAATCAGCCCCAGCATTTT
clone size: -; V gene: TRBV27; J gene: TRBJ2-7; D gene: TRBD2; CDR3 protein: CASSLLAGSYEQYF; CDR3 DNA: TGTGCCAGCAGTTTACTAGCGGGGAGCTACGAGCAGTACTTC
clone size: -; V gene: TRBV2; J gene: TRBJ2-3; D gene: -; CDR3 protein: CASKGGPLLDTQYF; CDR3 DNA: TGTGCCAGCAAGGGGGGTCCCTTGCTCGATACGCAGTATTTT
clone size: -; V gene: TRBV3-1/TRBV3-2; J gene: TRBJ2-1; D gene: -; CDR3 protein: CASSHSGEPYNEQFF; CDR3 DNA: TGTGCCAGCAGCCACAGCGGAGAGCCCTACAATGAGCAGTTCTTC
clone size: -; V gene: TRBV3-1/TRBV3-2; J gene: TRBJ1-3; D gene: -; CDR3 protein: CASSYTGSAGNTIYF; CDR3 DNA: TGTGCCAGCAGCTATACAGGGTCGGCTGGAAACACCATATATTTT
clone size: -; V gene: TRBV11-2; J gene: TRBJ2-1; D gene: -; CDR3 protein: CASSLDVGAYNEQFF; CDR3 DNA: TGTGCCAGCAGCTTAGACGTCGGGGCCTACAATGAGCAGTTCTTC
clone size: -; V gene: TRBV5-8; J gene: TRBJ1-1; D gene: TRBD1; CDR3 protein: CASSNGQALTEAFF; CDR3 DNA: TGTGCCAGCAGCAATGGACAGGCTCTCACTGAAGCTTTCTTT
clone size: -; V gene: TRBV18; J gene: TRBJ2-7; D gene: TRBD1; CDR3 protein: CASSPNGQGEQYF; CDR3 DNA: TGTGCCAGCTCACCAAACGGACAGGGGGAGCAGTACTTC
clone size: few; V gene: TRBV7-8; J gene: TRBJ1-6; D gene: TRBD1; CDR3 protein: CASSRGQGNNSPLHF; CDR3 DNA: TGTGCCAGCAGCAGGGGACAGGGGAATAATTCACCCCTCCACTTT